This T cell receptor (beta chain) was recorded in a study of blood T cell repertoires in COVID-19. Across the whole study: From the United States, Italy and Spain came samples of acute and convalescent COVID-19. PBMCs, B-cell-depleted T cells, or T cells were the source of the cDNA or gDNA that made up the material.

Trimming removed 3 bases at V and 6 bases at J, with 4 bases between. From germline, CDR1 is SGDLS and CDR2 YYNGEE. CDR3 length equals 12 residues. Per the authors' pipeline: Reference gene primers were amplified, and this amplification served to estimate nucleated cell counts. Sequencing used immunoSEQ multiplex PCR; TCRdb keeps in-frame clones, though not all of them. V, J and clone size reflect that table, while D and trimming were determined from the DNA. The sample contains some 180,000 clones, 83% of which appear only once. This clone appeared a few times. The chain employs TRBV9 and TRBJ1-6; D remains unclear. Sequenced material: peripheral blood. The receptor comes from an elderly woman with acute or convalescent COVID-19. DNA for the CDR3: TGTGCCAGCAGCGGGAGTAATTCACCCCTCCACTTT. Its translation is CASSGSNSPLHF.